This passage covers 30 T cell receptor beta chains from one sample sequenced in a study of OX40 agonist ivuxolimab in advanced cancers. Clones were sequenced by immunoSEQ multiplex PCR, and TCRdb holds only the in-frame ones, with some missing. The sample includes roughly 68,000 clones, 70% to 90% of them seen just once. The sample consisted of CD4+ or CD8+ T cells sorted from blood, taken in a trial of the OX40 agonist ivuxolimab. These receptor sequences come from an adult with an advanced solid tumor such as melanoma, head and neck, liver or kidney cancer.

The chain couples TRBV5-1 to TRBJ2-5; D unresolved. Trimming took off 0 bases at V and 0 bases at J, with 0 bases between the two ends. The germline gives CDR1 SGHRS, CDR2 YFSETQ. The CDR3 has 12 amino acids. The CDR3 loop is CASSLDQETQYF. The CDR3 region has the DNA TGCGCCAGCAGCTTGGACCAAGAGACCCAGTACTTC. Variable domain in full (rest from reference TRBV5-1 and TRBJ2-5): KAGVTQTPRYLIKTRGQQVTLSCSPISGHRSVSWYQQTPGQGLQFLFEYFSETQRNKGNFPGRFSGRQFSNSRSEMNVSTLELGDSALYLCASSLDQETQYFGPGTRLLVL.

DNA for the CDR3: TGTGCCAGCAGCTCTCAAAGGGACCAGCCCCAGCATTTT. Amino acid sequence: CASSSQRDQPQHF. The chain carries TRBV7-2 and TRBJ1-5, with TRBD1 as a possible D gene (5 bases). This CDR3 is 13 amino acids long. From germline, CDR1 is SGHTA and CDR2 FQGNSA. V was trimmed by 4 bases and J by 7 bases, leaving 11 bases between them.

The rearrangement uses TRBV7-2 and TRBJ2-3; D gene unclear. CDR1 SGHTA and CDR2 FQGNSA come from the germline V gene. CDR3 length: 14 amino acids. Trimming took off 0 bases at V and 3 bases at J, with 7 bases between the two ends. The CDR3 here is CASSLARETDTQYF. In nucleotides, the CDR3 is TGTGCCAGCAGCTTAGCTAGAGAGACAGATACGCAGTATTTT.

V is TRBV28 and J is TRBJ2-5, with 7 bases matching TRBD1. The CDR3 is 14 amino acids. V lost 9 bases, J lost 1 base, and 8 bases stayed unmatched. Germline V lookup: CDR1 MDHEN, CDR2 SYDVKM. CDR3 bases: TGTGCCAGTTCCCGGGGACAGATCCAAGAGACCCAGTACTTC. Its translation: CASSRGQIQETQYF.

This chain connects TRBV5-1 to TRBJ2-2; D unresolved. Germline lookup yields CDR1 SGHRS and CDR2 YFSETQ. This CDR3 spans 15 amino acids. The ends were cut back, 0 bases at V and 5 bases at J, with 11 bases in the middle. The CDR3 is CASSLVGITTGELFF. DNA of the CDR3: TGCGCCAGCAGCTTGGTAGGCATCACTACCGGGGAGCTGTTTTTT. Based on the CDR3 plus reference TRBV5-1 and TRBJ2-2, the full variable domain is KAGVTQTPRYLIKTRGQQVTLSCSPISGHRSVSWYQQTPGQGLQFLFEYFSETQRNKGNFPGRFSGRQFSNSRSEMNVSTLELGDSALYLCASSLVGITTGELFFGEGSRLTVL.

The rearrangement uses TRBV25-1 and TRBJ1-3; D remains ambiguous. The germline gives CDR1 MGHDK, CDR2 SYGVNS. The CDR3 contains 16 residues. Trimming left V 3 bases short and J 4 bases short, with 16 bases between. CDR3 loop: CASSDSATGKGNTIYF. In DNA, the CDR3 is TGTGCCAGCAGTGATTCCGCGACCGGGAAGGGAAACACCATATATTTT. Combining the CDR3 with reference TRBV25-1 and TRBJ1-3 gives the whole variable domain EADIYQTPRYLVIGTGKKITLECSQTMGHDKMYWYQQDPGMELHLIHYSYGVNSTEKGDLSSESTVSRIRTEHFPLTLESARPSHTSQYLCASSDSATGKGNTIYFGEGSWLTVV.

CDR3 nucleotide sequence: TGTGCCAGTACTCCCCGGCAGTATAGCAATCAGCCCCAGCATTTT. Protein sequence: CASTPRQYSNQPQHF. The chain combines TRBV19 with TRBJ1-5; D gene uncertain. V was cut by 7 bases and J by 0 bases, with 13 bases left in between. Per germline, CDR1 LNHDA and CDR2 SQIVND (reference sequence). This CDR3 has 15 amino acids.

The chain uses TRBV9 and TRBJ2-7, with D tentatively TRBD2 (6 bases). Germline loops: CDR1 SGDLS, CDR2 YYNGEE. The CDR3 contains 15 residues. The V gene lost 0 bases and the J gene lost 0 bases, with 10 bases spanning the gap. The CDR3 loop reads CASSVDPTSSYEQYF. DNA of the CDR3: TGTGCCAGCAGCGTAGATCCGACTAGCTCCTACGAGCAGTACTTC.

This sequence joins TRBV2 and TRBJ2-5; the D gene is possibly TRBD2 (5 bases). CDR1 is SNHLY, CDR2 FYNNEI, per germline. The CDR3 spans 14 residues. V shed 6 bases and J shed 2 bases, with 13 bases lying between them. The CDR3 reads CASSPDYLQETQYF. Here the CDR3 DNA reads TGTGCCAGCAGCCCCGACTATTTACAAGAGACCCAGTACTTC. Filled out from reference TRBV2 and TRBJ2-5, the complete variable domain reads EPEVTQTPSHQVTQMGQEVILRCVPISNHLYFYWYRQILGQKVEFLVSFYNNEISEKSEIFDDQFSVERPDGSNFTLKIRSTKLEDSAMYFCASSPDYLQETQYFGPGTRLLVL.

The gene calls are TRBV6-5 and TRBJ2-7; either TRBD1 or TRBD2 may supply D (6 bases each). V dropped 6 bases and J dropped 0 bases, with 15 bases sitting between them. The CDR3 runs to 15 residues. In germline, CDR1 is MNHEY, CDR2 SVGAGI. CDR3: CASRRGGQSSYEQYF. The CDR3 DNA is TGTGCCAGCAGACGAGGGGGGCAGAGCTCCTACGAGCAGTACTTC.

This rearrangement joins TRBV7-3 to TRBJ2-2; no definite D call. V was shortened by 1 base and J by 4 bases, with 13 bases between the two germline ends. CDR1 and CDR2 (germline): SGHTA, FQGTGA. CDR3 length: 16 amino acids. The CDR3 loop is CASSLIPGPGTGELFF. CDR3 nucleotides: TGTGCCAGCAGCTTAATTCCGGGCCCGGGCACCGGGGAGCTGTTTTTT.

The V call is TRBV25-1, the J call TRBJ1-5, with D unresolved. The CDR3 extends over 13 amino acids. The V and J ends lost 8 bases and 3 bases respectively, with 11 bases between them. Germline V CDR1 and CDR2: MGHDK, SYGVNS. The CDR3 loop reads CASAAKDNQPQHF. The CDR3 DNA sequence: TGTGCCAGCGCCGCAAAGGACAATCAGCCCCAGCATTTT.

DNA for the CDR3: TGTGCCAGCAGCCCGGACAGGGGGGGAGAGACCCAGTACTTC. Amino acids: CASSPDRGGETQYF. This chain connects TRBV7-2 to TRBJ2-5; 10 positions agree with TRBD1. V dropped 5 bases and J dropped 4; count of bases not matched to a gene: 4. CDR1 SGHTA and CDR2 FQGNSA come from the germline V gene. The CDR3 contains 14 residues.

The chain is built from TRBV28 and TRBJ2-4; 11 nucleotides match TRBD2. Looked up from germline, CDR1 is MDHEN and CDR2 is SYDVKM. The CDR3 contains 16 residues. After removal of 5 bases from V and 1 base from J, the junction contained 4 bases not matched to a gene. The CDR3 bases are TGTGCCAGCAGTAGTAGCGGGAGGGCTGCCAAAAACATTCAGTACTTC. It codes for CASSSSGRAAKNIQYF.

This clone has a single count. Here the CDR3 DNA reads TGTGCCACGAGCCGGGAGACTAGCACAGATACGCAGTATTTT. Encoded protein: CATSRETSTDTQYF. The V and J genes are TRBV7-8 and TRBJ2-3; D is perhaps TRBD2 (6 bases). V lost 10 bases to trimming and J lost 0 bases, with 14 bases between them. This CDR3 region has 14 residues. Looked up from germline, CDR1 is SGHVS and CDR2 is FQNEAQ.

V gene TRBV9 combines with J gene TRBJ2-5; D possibly uses TRBD1 or TRBD2 (5 bases each). Germline CDR1 reads SGDLS; CDR2 reads YYNGEE. V gave up 7 bases and J gave up 5 bases, with 15 bases separating them. This CDR3 region has 13 residues. CDR3 residues: CASSGTTMETQYF. The DNA of the CDR3 is TGTGCCAGCTCAGGGACCACAATGGAGACCCAGTACTTC.

The chain has TRBV2 and TRBJ1-6; 10 bases fit TRBD1. This CDR3 contains 16 residues. The junction had 5 bases not matched to a gene; V was cut back by 8 bases and J by 1 base. Germline V gene lookup returns CDR1 SNHLY and CDR2 FYNNEI. CDR3 bases: TGTGCCAGCGGCGGACAGGGGGGATCCTATAATTCACCCCTCCACTTT. Protein product: CASGGQGGSYNSPLHF.

The V and J genes are TRBV6-1 and TRBJ2-1, with D uncertain. The CDR3 has 11 amino acids. The V end was cut by 5 bases, the J end by 5 bases, with 4 bases between. CDR1 MNHNS and CDR2 SASEGT come from the germline V gene. The CDR3 region has the DNA TGTGCCAGCAGTTCCCACAATGAGCAGTTCTTC. Amino acid sequence: CASSSHNEQFF.

The genes are TRBV28 and TRBJ2-3, with TRBD2 as a possible D gene (5 bases). The CDR3 extends over 12 amino acids. Germline CDR1 reads MDHEN; CDR2 reads SYDVKM. Trimming shortened V by 2 bases and J by 8 bases, and 8 bases separated the two germline ends. DNA of the CDR3: TGTGCCAGCAGTTTAGAAAGCGGTACGCAGTATTTT. Protein: CASSLESGTQYF.

The sample holds one count of this clone. The chain recombines TRBV10-1 with TRBJ2-7; 9 bases are shared with TRBD2. CDR1 is WNHNN, CDR2 SYGVQD, per germline (reference sequence). The CDR3 is 15 residues long. The V segment lost 3 bases and the J segment 0 bases; nucleotides outside the gene matches: 3. The CDR3 coding sequence is TGCGCCAGCAGTGAAGTAGCGGGAGCCTCCTACGAGCAGTACTTC. Translated, it gives CASSEVAGASYEQYF.

J is TRBJ2-1 and V is TRBV30; TRBD1 matches 8 bases. The CDR3 extends over 13 amino acids. Trimming took 0 bases from V and 8 from J; bases not matched to a gene: 3. The germline gives CDR1 GTSNPN, CDR2 SVGIG (reference sequence). CDR3 sequence reads: CAWSVDRGYEQFF. The DNA of the CDR3 is TGTGCCTGGAGTGTAGACAGGGGATATGAGCAGTTCTTC.

The gene calls are TRBV30 and TRBJ2-7; the match to TRBD1 covers 8 bases. With V trimmed by 5 bases and J by 9 bases, 6 bases remained unmatched. This CDR3 region has 11 residues. Germline V gives CDR1 GTSNPN, CDR2 SVGIG (reference sequence). The CDR3 loop is CAWGIGQGQYF. Here the CDR3 DNA reads TGTGCCTGGGGCATAGGACAGGGGCAGTACTTC.

The genes are TRBV7-6 and TRBJ1-1; D is unclear. The germline V gene has CDR1 SGHVS and CDR2 FNYEAQ. V lost 5 bases and J lost 4, with 14 bases in between. The CDR3 length is 14 residues. As DNA, the CDR3 is TGTGCCAGCAGCCTCGACTTAGGCCCCACTGAAGCTTTCTTT. This gives the protein CASSLDLGPTEAFF.

The chain links TRBV5-5 to TRBJ2-3, with TRBD1 as a possible D gene (6 bases). The CDR3 spans 13 residues. Trimming took 2 bases from V and 6 from J, leaving 10 bases between them. The germline CDR1 and CDR2 sequences are SGHKS and YYEKEE (reference sequence). The chain's CDR3 is CASSFQTGDTQYF. The DNA of the CDR3 is TGTGCCAGCAGCTTCCAAACAGGGGATACGCAGTATTTT.

The gene calls are TRBV14 and TRBJ1-1; D is ambiguous. The CDR3 sequence is 14 residues long. Per germline, CDR1 SGHDN and CDR2 FVKESK. V shed 3 bases and J shed 1 base, with 9 bases lying between them. The CDR3 sequence is CASSQFGRNTEAFF. CDR3 sequence (DNA): TGTGCCAGCAGCCAGTTCGGGAGGAACACTGAAGCTTTCTTT.

The chain combines TRBV2 with TRBJ2-6, with 7 bases lining up with TRBD1. The ends lost 9 bases at V and 2 bases at J; junction bases unmatched: 7. CDR3 size: 15 residues. The germline V gene encodes CDR1 SNHLY and CDR2 FYNNEI. The CDR3 DNA is TGTGCCAGTACCGACAGGGTTGCTGGGGCCAACGTCCTGACTTTC. It yields the protein CASTDRVAGANVLTF. Complete variable domain (other parts from reference TRBV2 and TRBJ2-6): EPEVTQTPSHQVTQMGQEVILRCVPISNHLYFYWYRQILGQKVEFLVSFYNNEISEKSEIFDDQFSVERPDGSNFTLKIRSTKLEDSAMYFCASTDRVAGANVLTFGAGSRLTVL.

This clone was seen once. V is TRBV5-4 and J is TRBJ1-2; D possibly corresponds to TRBD1 (5 bases). Germline V gene data show CDR1 as SGHNT and CDR2 as YYREEE (reference sequence). V was shortened by 1 base and J by 4 bases, with 11 bases between the two germline ends. The CDR3 has 14 amino acids. The CDR3 nucleotides are TGTGCCAGCAGCTTGATTGACAGAACCTATGGCTACACCTTC. This codes for CASSLIDRTYGYTF.

The chain combines TRBV7-2 with TRBJ1-1; perhaps TRBD1 as D (5 bases). Trimming left V 1 base short and J 4 bases short, with 7 bases between. The CDR3 extends over 13 amino acids. The V gene's germline CDR1 is SGHTA and CDR2 FQGNSA. CDR3 loop: CASSLGRATEAFF. Written as DNA, the CDR3 is TGTGCCAGCAGCTTAGGCAGGGCCACTGAAGCTTTCTTT.

This chain links TRBV4-2 with TRBJ2-7, with 7 bases matching TRBD1. The CDR3 has 13 residues. V gave up 2 bases and J gave up 7 bases; unmatched junction bases: 5. Germline V gene sequence: CDR1 LGHNA, CDR2 YNFKEQ. The CDR3 sequence is CASSQPDREEQYF. The CDR3 bases are TGTGCCAGCAGCCAACCAGACAGGGAGGAGCAGTACTTC.

This clone was observed a single time. The chain is built from TRBV6-6 and TRBJ1-1; TRBD1 matches 8 bases. The CDR3 sequence is 14 residues long. Trimming cost V 2 bases and J 7 bases; bases outside gene matches: 6. Looked up from germline, CDR1 is MNHNY and CDR2 is SVGAGI (reference sequence). The CDR3 here is CASSYHDRGFEAFF. In DNA form, the CDR3 reads TGTGCCAGCAGTTACCACGACAGGGGTTTTGAAGCTTTCTTT.